These 13 T cell receptor beta chains were all obtained from the same sample, sequenced in a study of T cell clonality in common variable immunodeficiency. Study conclusions and caveats: Reportedly, TCR beta sequences from common variable immunodeficiency showed fewer deletions and N-nucleotide insertions.

Profiled with immunoSEQ multiplex PCR; TCRdb holds only in-frame clones, not every one. Listed here are about 11,000 clones without any singletons, the top ten holding under 7%. These receptors are not linked to any known antigen. The sample comprised peripheral blood mononuclear cells. The source of these receptors is a human donor with common variable immunodeficiency.

This clone was detected only a few times. CDR3 amino acids: CALRPPQAVQRGYGYTF. Incomplete CDR3 DNA: TGTGCCCTGCGCCCTCCCCAAGCCGTCCAGAGGGGCTATGGC. The chain carries TRBV30 and TRBJ1-2; D is possibly TRBD1 (5 bases). The CDR3 is cut off 3 residues early in the read; its end comes from the germline J gene. Germline V gene lookup returns CDR1 GTSNPN and CDR2 SVGIG (reference sequence). Trimming left V 8 bases short and J 4 bases short, with 29 bases between. The CDR3 is 17 amino acids.

As for this clone: The read finishes 3 residues shy of the CDR3 end, and the germline J gene is used to complete it. The V call is TRBV10-3, the J call TRBJ2-1; D remains ambiguous. The CDR3 contains 18 residues. The V and J ends lost 8 bases and 2 bases respectively, with 25 bases between them. Germline V lookup: CDR1 ENHRY, CDR2 SYGVKD. The CDR3 DNA, read in part, is TGTGCCATCCTCATCCCACCACCAGAAAGCCGGGCCTACAATGAG. It translates to CAILIPPPESRAYNE. The complete CDR3 protein is CAILIPPPESRAYNEQFF.

This clone was detected a few times. The CDR3 extends 3 residues past the end of the read, so its final part is completed from the germline J gene. This chain uses TRBV19 with TRBJ2-6; the D call may be TRBD1 or TRBD2 (5 bases each). CDR3 length: 18 residues. CDR1 and CDR2 from the germline V gene are LNHDA and SQIVND (reference sequence). V lost 2 bases and J lost 0, with 14 bases in between. CDR3 protein: CASSIYFSRGSGANVLTF. The sequenced part of the CDR3 DNA is TGTGCCAGTAGTATATACTTCTCGAGGGGCTCTGGGGCCAACGTC.

This clone has more than one count but fewer than ten. The read ends 3 residues early relative to the CDR3; the germline J gene fills the gap. The chain recombines TRBV18 with TRBJ2-2; possible D gene TRBD1, 5 bases. Germline CDR1 is KGHSH and CDR2 is LQKENI. This CDR3 has 14 residues. Trimming stripped 3 bases from V and 1 base from J, with 6 bases between. CDR3 amino acids: CASSPQGNTGELFF. The sequenced CDR3 bases are TGTGCCAGCTCACCCCAGGGGAACACCGGGGAG.

This clone was seen more than once but under ten times. Coverage ceases 3 residues before the CDR3 finishes, and the germline J gene fills in the end. This sequence joins TRBV19 and TRBJ2-7; TRBD2 aligns across 13 bases. Germline assignment: CDR1 LNHDA and CDR2 SQIVND (reference sequence). This CDR3 has 14 amino acids. J gave up 3 bases and V 5 bases, and 1 base lay outside the gene matches. CDR3 DNA, as far as it was read: TGTGCCAGTAGTGGGACTAGCGGGGTCTACGAG. Its protein is CASSGTSGVYE. The whole CDR3 sequence is CASSGTSGVYEQYF.

Worth noting for this clone: The CDR3 is cut off 3 residues early in the read; its end comes from the germline J gene. The chain is built from TRBV19 and TRBJ2-4; TRBD1 matches 7 bases. The CDR3 totals 16 residues. After removal of 5 bases from V and 7 bases from J, the junction contained 14 bases not matched to a gene. Germline V gene lookup returns CDR1 LNHDA and CDR2 SQIVND (reference sequence). CDR3 region: CASSFENRGMGNIQYF. The CDR3 bases that were read are TGTGCCAGTAGTTTTGAAAACAGGGGAATGGGGAACATT.

This clone was found a few times. The read stops 3 residues short of the end of the CDR3; the missing end is completed from the germline J gene. V usage is TRBV18 and J usage is TRBJ2-3; weak D call: TRBD2 (6 bases). This CDR3 has 16 residues. Trimming removed 3 bases at V and 0 bases at J, with 13 bases between. The germline CDR1 and CDR2 sequences are KGHSH and LQKENI. Here the CDR3 reads CASSPAGGTSTDTQYF. CDR3 bases read: TGTGCCAGCTCACCGGCAGGCGGGACTAGCACAGATACG.

This clone turned up a few times. The observed sequence ends 3 residues before the CDR3 terminus, with the missing tail filled in from the germline J gene. The J gene is TRBJ2-3, the V gene TRBV18; D may be TRBD2 (7 bases). V lost 2 bases and J lost 8, with 17 bases in between. This CDR3 is built from 15 residues. Germline V gives CDR1 KGHSH, CDR2 LQKENI. The CDR3 protein is CASSPGLGGTSTQYF. CDR3 DNA, as far as it was read: TGTGCCAGCTCACCAGGACTAGGTGGGACAAGTACG.

Only a few counts were recorded for this clone. The CDR3 end falls 3 residues outside the read, so it is completed with the germline J gene. This chain uses TRBV6-8 with TRBJ2-4; the match to TRBD1 covers 8 bases. The germline CDR1 and CDR2 sequences are MNHGY and SAAAGT. The CDR3 loop spans 15 amino acids. V gave up 6 bases and J gave up 2 bases; unmatched junction bases: 6. CDR3 DNA, as far as it was read: TGTGCCAGCAGGGACAGGGACGGGTCCAAAAACATT. Protein product: CASRDRDGSKNI. The entire CDR3 sequence reads CASRDRDGSKNIQYF.

As concerns this clone: The read ends 3 residues shy of where the CDR3 ends; the end is completed using the germline J gene. This rearrangement joins TRBV19 to TRBJ1-2; maybe TRBD1 (5 bases). From germline, CDR1 is LNHDA and CDR2 SQIVND (reference sequence). Trimming left V 3 bases short and J 6 bases short, with 14 bases between. This CDR3 is 14 amino acids long. CDR3 loop: CASSIFKGSDGYTF. The sequenced CDR3 bases are TGTGCCAGTAGTATTTTCAAGGGGAGCGATGGC.

Notes on this clone: The CDR3 end lies 3 residues beyond the end of the read and is filled in from the germline J gene. The rearrangement links TRBV18 to TRBJ2-1, with 10 positions matching TRBD1. Germline trimming cut 0 bases from V and 4 bases from J; bases unmatched to any gene: 3. The length of the CDR3 is 16 residues. CDR1 is KGHSH and CDR2 is LQKENI in the germline V gene. The CDR3: CASSPPGQGIYNEQFF. The covered CDR3 bases are TGTGCCAGCTCACCACCGGGACAGGGGATTTACAATGAG.

This clone was detected a few times. Read data end 3 residues before the CDR3 end; the end is taken from the germline J gene. The chain couples TRBV6-2 or TRBV6-3 to TRBJ2-7; D remains unclear. CDR1 is MNHEY, CDR2 SVGEGT, per germline. The CDR3 length is 15 residues. V was trimmed by 0 bases and J by 3 bases, leaving 12 bases between them. The CDR3 sequence: CASSYSMKARYEQYF. The sequenced part of the CDR3 DNA is TGTGCCAGCAGTTACTCGATGAAAGCGCGCTACGAG.

The part of the CDR3 DNA that was read is TGTGCCAGCTCATCCGTGGGCAGGGGAAAGACC. Its translation is CASSSVGRGKT. The entire CDR3 reads CASSSVGRGKTQYF. The chain joins TRBV18 to TRBJ2-5; possibly TRBD1 for D (6 bases). The read falls 3 residues short of the CDR3 end, and the missing part is taken from the germline J gene. Trimming stripped 5 bases from V and 6 bases from J, with 16 bases between. Germline CDR1 KGHSH, CDR2 LQKENI. The CDR3 spans 14 residues.